The T cell receptor (beta chain) described here comes from a study of blood T cell repertoires in COVID-19. The Seattle site enrolled patients during active infection and followed them longitudinally. This clone was seen more than once but under ten times. As handled by the study authors: Using reference gene primer amplification, nucleated cell counts were estimated. Data came from immunoSEQ multiplex PCR; TCRdb stores just in-frame clones and leaves some out. Clone size and V and J calls were adopted from that table, with D and trimming inferred from the DNA. The sample consists of roughly 60,000 clones, 65% to 85% of them appearing once. The clonotype originates from a man younger than 45 with COVID-19, enrolled during active disease. Sequencing was carried out using peripheral blood.

The CDR3 region is CATSLKREGYNEQFF. CDR3 sequence (DNA): TGTGCCACCAGCCTAAAGCGGGAAGGGTACAATGAGCAGTTCTTC. This chain links TRBV15 with TRBJ2-1; 7 bases fit TRBD2. The germline V gene encodes CDR1 LNHNV and CDR2 YYDKDF (reference sequence). J lost 4 bases, V lost 5 bases, and 8 bases had no gene match. The CDR3 is 15 amino acids.